The next 5 T cell receptor beta chains were all read from a single sample in a study of technical replicates of blood from a few donors. Generated by immunoSEQ multiplex PCR, the TCRdb table keeps only in-frame clones and is missing some. Here the sample spans about 79,000 clones, 91% being singletons. The sample taken for sequencing was T cells isolated from PBMCs. The receptor source for this set is a human donor in good health. Some clones in this sample may be carry-over from other donors' samples.

This chain connects TRBV15 to TRBJ2-7, with 9 positions matching TRBD2. The CDR3 has 14 amino acids. Trimming cost V 8 bases and J 4 bases; bases outside gene matches: 9. The germline V gene encodes CDR1 LNHNV and CDR2 YYDKDF (reference sequence). In DNA, the CDR3 is TGTGCCACCTCGCGGGGGGGGTCGGGTTACGAGCAGTACTTC. This encodes CATSRGGSGYEQYF.

The V and J genes are TRBV6-5 and TRBJ1-2, with D perhaps matching TRBD1 (5 bases). Germline CDR1 reads MNHEY; CDR2 reads SVGAGI. V was shortened by 7 bases and J by 3 bases, with 15 bases between the two germline ends. The CDR3 sequence is 14 residues long. CDR3 protein: CASTLGGTHYGYTF. The CDR3 bases are TGTGCCAGCACCCTGGGGGGGACCCACTATGGCTACACCTTC.

The chain uses TRBV28 and TRBJ2-7; maybe TRBD1 (5 bases). Trimming shortened V by 3 bases and J by 3 bases, and 9 bases separated the two germline ends. Germline CDR1 is MDHEN and CDR2 is SYDVKM. The CDR3 extends over 13 amino acids. Here the CDR3 DNA reads TGTGCCAGCAGTTTTCAGGGTCTCTACGAGCAGTACTTC. Translating it yields CASSFQGLYEQYF.

The chain is built from TRBV19 and TRBJ2-7; D may be TRBD1 (6 bases). Per the germline V gene, CDR1 is LNHDA and CDR2 is SQIVND (reference sequence). The CDR3 sequence is 14 residues long. Trimming removed 4 bases at V and 0 bases at J, with 10 bases between. CDR3 protein: CASSSTGSSYEQYF. CDR3 nucleotides: TGTGCCAGTAGTAGTACAGGGAGCTCCTACGAGCAGTACTTC.

This clone came up many times. The chain couples TRBV6-1 to TRBJ1-4, with a tentative D call TRBD1 (6 bases). The CDR3 has 14 amino acids. Per the germline V gene, CDR1 is MNHNS and CDR2 is SASEGT. Trimming stripped 4 bases from V and 8 bases from J, with 14 bases between. For the CDR3, the DNA is TGTGCCAGCAGTGGTTGGGGGCTGGGAGAAAAACTGTTTTTT. Translated: CASSGWGLGEKLFF.